This entry describes one T cell receptor (beta chain). This entry belongs to a study of cytotoxic CD8 clonotypes in ibrutinib-treated CLL. As for the study in general: Of the patients, 11 were relapsed/refractory, some 15 treatment-naive and about 17 IGHV unmutated.

Repertoires were generated with immunoSEQ multiplex PCR, while TCRdb's copy carries only in-frame clones and drops some. The sample has 76,000 or so clones; approximately 87% are singletons. V was trimmed by 5 bases and J by 0 bases, leaving 14 bases between them. The germline gives CDR1 MNHEY, CDR2 SMNVEV (reference sequence). The CDR3 spans 16 residues. The clonotype comes from a human donor with chronic lymphocytic leukemia. The chain links TRBV27 to TRBJ2-1; tentative D call: TRBD1 (6 bases). The sequencing here drew on PBMCs, taken after 24 months of ibrutinib treatment. This CDR3 is CASSLRDTYSYNEQFF. In DNA form, the CDR3 reads TGTGCCAGCAGTCTCCGGGACACCTACTCCTACAATGAGCAGTTCTTC.